This T cell receptor beta chain was profiled in a study of blood T cell repertoires in COVID-19 (dated by TCRdb to about 2020). Study-level background: Samples covering the acute and convalescent phases of COVID-19 were provided by collaborators in the United States, Italy and Spain. The material from the prospective study consisted of cDNA or gDNA derived from T cells, B-cell-depleted T cells, or PBMCs. The dataset comprised deeply sampled blood TCRbeta repertoires from subjects exposed to, actively infected with, or recovered from COVID-19. The repertoires were released in a freely available public database intended as a resource for research on the immune response to SARS-CoV-2. The samples were drawn from two sources: the first 160 participants of the ongoing ImmuneRACE study, and approximately 1,300 subjects contributed by 6 global collaborators. Sample metadata almost always included a de-identified subject ID, COVID-19 status, age in years and sex. Where HLA class I and class II types were available, the types were taken from metadata supplied by the sample provider, not from assay-based typing.

Worth noting for this clone: It lacks a known antigen. Qualities for individual bases were not recorded, and no much larger clone is one base off.

Participants in the prospective study were enrolled through a virtual design, were aged roughly 18 to 90 years, and lived in under 25 United States geographic areas. In the prospective study, participants were assigned to cohorts based on the clinical history participants reported in a screening survey and a study questionnaire. For ImmuneRACE Cohort 3, a participant was defined as recovered based on two consecutive negative NP/OP PCR tests, clearance by a healthcare professional, or resolution of symptoms. Each participant in the prospective study had whole blood, serum and a nasopharyngeal or oropharyngeal swab collected by mobile phlebotomists. Additional blood draws and questionnaires over an approximately two-month period could optionally be provided by prospective study participants. Prospective study blood samples were shipped either frozen or at room temperature before DNA extraction. Trimmed from V: 3 bases; trimmed from J: 4 bases; junction bases lacking a gene match: 11. The CDR3 starts with the cysteine, ends with the phenylalanine, and has 16 residues. Only the CDR3 DNA is retained, 48 bases long and in frame from the first base. The germline V gene (reference sequence) gives CDR1 as GTSNPN and CDR2 as SVGIG.

The immunoSEQ Assay, a bias-controlled multiplex PCR, was used to amplify TCRbeta CDR3 regions from genomic DNA. Under the source paper's analysis protocol: The number of nucleated cells in each sample was estimated from the amplification of reference gene primers within the assay. Sequence reads were collapsed and filtered to measure the absolute abundance of every unique TCRbeta CDR3 rearrangement. For each sample, productive Simpson clonality was calculated as the square root of Simpson's diversity index over productive rearrangements. In its TCRdb copy, this immuneACCESS table keeps in-frame sequences only and misses some clones. Where compared with another copy, unresolved V genes explain less than half of these, and the others have no known cause. The DNA was the basis for D and trimming; V, J and clone size are from that table. The sample table contains around 250,000 clones; only one count was recorded for approximately 86% of them. The ten largest clones take up roughly 1.7% of the sample.

The paper as a whole reports these results and caveats: Clinical and demographic metadata were provided uncurated, with the amount varying by source and participant.

The sample consisted of PBMCs or T cells enriched from blood (not recorded which). The receptor comes from a woman between 45 and 65 years old who had recovered from COVID-19. Recombination joined TRBV30 with TRBJ2-2, with 7 bases matching TRBD1. The CDR3 reads as follows: CAWSTPVRGPTGELFF. The bases read TGTGCCTGGAGCACGCCCGTGAGGGGGCCCACCGGGGAGCTGTTTTTT.